This passage covers 14 T cell receptor beta chains from one sample sequenced in a study of cytomegalovirus exposure and HLA in healthy donors. The PCR was carried out with 60 Vbeta primers and 13 Jbeta primers. The repertoire was sequenced with immunoSEQ multiplex PCR; TCRdb's copy has only in-frame clones and lacks some. The sample includes approximately 40,000 clones. What was sequenced was PBMCs. These receptors all stem from a human donor in good health.

The chain carries TRBV29-1 and TRBJ2-1; a weak D match, TRBD2 (5 bases). Germline V gives CDR1 SQVTM, CDR2 ANQGSEA. The CDR3 is 13 residues long. V lost 7 bases and J lost 9, with 19 bases in between. Here the CDR3 reads CSAHGVSGSEQFF. DNA for the CDR3: TGCAGCGCTCACGGCGTGAGCGGATCTGAGCAGTTCTTC.

The chain uses TRBV18 and TRBJ1-1, with D perhaps TRBD1 (5 bases). Germline V CDR1 and CDR2: KGHSH, LQKENI. Trimming took off 6 bases at V and 6 bases at J, with 14 bases between the two ends. CDR3 size: 13 residues. The CDR3 nucleotides are TGTGCCAGCTCGGCAGGGTCGAGAGCTGAAGCTTTCTTT. This sequence encodes CASSAGSRAEAFF.

The CDR3 nucleotides are TGTGCCAGCACCCTCATGGGGGGTGAAGCTTTCTTT. Residues: CASTLMGGEAFF. This chain connects TRBV25-1 to TRBJ1-1, with D possibly being TRBD1 (5 bases). V lost 7 bases to trimming and J lost 7 bases, with 13 bases between them. The CDR3 totals 12 residues. CDR1 MGHDK and CDR2 SYGVNS come from the germline V gene.

V gene TRBV28 combines with J gene TRBJ1-2, with TRBD1 matching 7 bases. With 6 bases clipped from V and 3 bases from J, the junction kept 7 bases outside the gene matches. The length of the CDR3 is 14 residues. Germline-derived CDR1 and CDR2 are MDHEN and SYDVKM. CDR3 region: CASRAPGTDYGYTF. CDR3 coding DNA: TGTGCCAGCAGGGCCCCGGGGACAGACTATGGCTACACCTTC.

V is TRBV7-9 and J is TRBJ2-7; a weak D match, TRBD1 (5 bases). CDR3 length equals 14 residues. Germline-derived CDR1 and CDR2 are SEHNR and FQNEAQ (reference sequence). Trimming left V 1 base short and J 3 bases short, with 10 bases between. Here the CDR3 DNA reads TGTGCCAGCAGCTTAGAAAGGGGTTTCTACGAGCAGTACTTC. Translation: CASSLERGFYEQYF.

The chain carries TRBV11-2 and TRBJ2-2; D is ambiguous. CDR3 length: 14 residues. With 0 bases removed from V and 8 bases from J, the gap between germline ends came to 10 bases. Germline CDR1 and CDR2: SGHAT and FQNNGV. CDR3 amino acids: CASSLERLLGELFF. CDR3 sequence (DNA): TGTGCCAGCAGCTTAGAAAGACTCCTTGGGGAGCTGTTTTTT.

V is TRBV30 and J is TRBJ2-7; 8 bases align to TRBD1. The V segment lost 1 base and the J segment 6 bases; nucleotides outside the gene matches: 8. This CDR3 region has 14 residues. CDR1 is GTSNPN and CDR2 is SVGIG in the germline V gene (reference sequence). This CDR3 reads CAWSGGTGLVEQYF. The CDR3 bases are TGTGCCTGGAGTGGGGGGACAGGATTAGTCGAGCAGTACTTC.

The genes are TRBV5-1 and TRBJ1-1; 10 bases line up with TRBD1. Trimming took 4 bases from V and 5 from J; bases not matched to a gene: 5. This CDR3 region has 14 residues. Per germline, CDR1 SGHRS and CDR2 YFSETQ. The CDR3 coding sequence is TGCGCCAGCAGCATTGGGACAGGGGAGACTGAAGCTTTCTTT. This translates into CASSIGTGETEAFF.

V gene TRBV5-1 combines with J gene TRBJ2-1, with TRBD2 as a possible D gene (5 bases). CDR1 and CDR2 (germline): SGHRS, YFSETQ. The V end was cut by 3 bases, the J end by 6 bases, with 16 bases between. The CDR3 has 15 residues. The chain's CDR3 is CASSSRDDKPNEQFF. Written as DNA, the CDR3 is TGCGCCAGCAGCTCCCGGGATGATAAGCCCAATGAGCAGTTCTTC.

On this clone: Other DNA variants within this sample encode the same CDR3. The chain recombines TRBV27 with TRBJ2-1; D gene ambiguous. From germline, CDR1 is MNHEY and CDR2 SMNVEV (reference sequence). Trimming removed 6 bases from V and 4 bases from J, with 4 bases in between. The length of the CDR3 is 11 residues. The CDR3 loop is CASSLYNEQFF. The DNA for the CDR3 is TGTGCCAGCAGCCTGTACAATGAGCAGTTCTTC.

The V gene is TRBV6-5, the J gene TRBJ2-4, with D possibly matching TRBD1 (6 bases). The germline V gene encodes CDR1 MNHEY and CDR2 SVGAGI. The CDR3 spans 15 residues. Trimming cost V 6 bases and J 3 bases, with 15 bases left between them. This CDR3 is CASSRAGVDKNIQYF. CDR3 coding DNA: TGTGCCAGCAGCCGAGCAGGGGTGGACAAAAACATTCAGTACTTC.

The rearrangement joins TRBV6-5 to TRBJ2-2; 8 positions agree with TRBD2. The length of the CDR3 is 14 residues. V lost 5 bases and J lost 8; bases outside the gene matches: 7. CDR1 is MNHEY and CDR2 is SVGAGI in the germline V gene. CDR3 in DNA: TGTGCCAGCAGTCCCGGGACTAGAAGAGGGGAGCTGTTTTTT. It translates to CASSPGTRRGELFF.

The chain carries TRBV5-1 and TRBJ1-4; D gene ambiguous. This CDR3 comprises 16 residues. Germline loops: CDR1 SGHRS, CDR2 YFSETQ. The ends were cut back, 1 base at V and 3 bases at J, with 13 bases in the middle. The CDR3 protein is CASSLFRLQPNEKLFF. The DNA for the CDR3 is TGCGCCAGCAGCTTGTTCCGGTTACAGCCTAATGAAAAACTGTTTTTT.

The genes are TRBV7-6 and TRBJ2-7; TRBD1 aligns across 7 bases. The V segment lost 5 bases and the J segment 2 bases; nucleotides outside the gene matches: 15. CDR3 length: 17 residues. Germline CDR1 reads SGHVS; CDR2 reads FNYEAQ. This chain's CDR3 is CASSPGLRDRRTYEQYF. The CDR3 DNA sequence: TGTGCCAGCAGCCCCGGACTCCGGGACAGAAGAACCTACGAGCAGTACTTC.